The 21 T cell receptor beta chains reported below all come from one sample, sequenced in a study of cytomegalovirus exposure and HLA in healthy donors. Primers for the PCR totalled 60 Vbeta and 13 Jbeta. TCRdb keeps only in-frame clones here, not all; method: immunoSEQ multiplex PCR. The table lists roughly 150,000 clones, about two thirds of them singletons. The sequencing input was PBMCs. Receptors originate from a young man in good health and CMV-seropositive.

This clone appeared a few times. This chain's CDR3 is CAISVQGLGSLSPLHF. CDR3 nucleotides: TGTGCCATCAGTGTACAGGGGCTGGGGAGTCTTTCACCCCTCCACTTT. The V gene is TRBV10-3, the J gene TRBJ1-6, with 7 positions matching TRBD1. The ends lost 4 bases at V and 9 bases at J; junction bases unmatched: 12. There are 16 residues in the CDR3. Germline lookup yields CDR1 ENHRY and CDR2 SYGVKD.

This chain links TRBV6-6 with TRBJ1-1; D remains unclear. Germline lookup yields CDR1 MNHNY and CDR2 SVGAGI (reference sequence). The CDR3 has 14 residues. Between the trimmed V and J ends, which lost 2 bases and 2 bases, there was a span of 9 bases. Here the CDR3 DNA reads TGTGCCAGCAGTTACGAGATGCCCAACACTGAAGCTTTCTTT. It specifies CASSYEMPNTEAFF.

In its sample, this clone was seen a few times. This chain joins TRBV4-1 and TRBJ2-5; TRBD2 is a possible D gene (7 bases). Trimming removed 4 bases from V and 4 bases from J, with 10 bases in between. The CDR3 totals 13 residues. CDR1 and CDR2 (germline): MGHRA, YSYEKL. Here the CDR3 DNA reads TGCGCCAGCAGCCGGGGGGGCGCAGAGACCCAGTACTTC. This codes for CASSRGGAETQYF.

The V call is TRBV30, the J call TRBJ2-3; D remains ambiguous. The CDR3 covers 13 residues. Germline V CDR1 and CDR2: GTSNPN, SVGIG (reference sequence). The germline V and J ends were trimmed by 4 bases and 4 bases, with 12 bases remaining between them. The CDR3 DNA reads TGTGCCTGGACCGCTACCTCGGCAGATACGCAGTATTTT. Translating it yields CAWTATSADTQYF.

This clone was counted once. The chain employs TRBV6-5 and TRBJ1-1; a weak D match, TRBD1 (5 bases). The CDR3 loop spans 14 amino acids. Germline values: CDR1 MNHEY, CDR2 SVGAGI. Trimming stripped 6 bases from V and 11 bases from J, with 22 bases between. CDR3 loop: CASSPNGGVGDAFF. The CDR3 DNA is TGTGCCAGCAGCCCAAACGGGGGAGTCGGTGACGCTTTCTTT.

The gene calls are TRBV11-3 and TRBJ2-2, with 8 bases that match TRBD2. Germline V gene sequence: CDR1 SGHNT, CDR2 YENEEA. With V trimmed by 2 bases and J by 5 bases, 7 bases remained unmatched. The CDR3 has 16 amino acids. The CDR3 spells CASSLFAGGLTGELFF. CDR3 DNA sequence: TGTGCCAGCAGCTTATTTGCGGGAGGCCTTACCGGGGAGCTGTTTTTT.

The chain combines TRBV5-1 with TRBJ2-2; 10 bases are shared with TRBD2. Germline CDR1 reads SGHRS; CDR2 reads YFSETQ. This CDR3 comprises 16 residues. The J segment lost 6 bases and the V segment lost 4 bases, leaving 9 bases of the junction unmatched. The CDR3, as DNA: TGCGCCAGCAGCGGGATCGCGGGACTAGCGCCCGGGGAGCTGTTTTTT. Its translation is CASSGIAGLAPGELFF.

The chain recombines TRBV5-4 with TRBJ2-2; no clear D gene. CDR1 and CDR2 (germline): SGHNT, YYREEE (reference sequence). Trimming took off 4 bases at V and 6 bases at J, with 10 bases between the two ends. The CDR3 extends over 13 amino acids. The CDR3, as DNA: TGTGCCAGCAGCCAGGATTTCGCCGGGGAGCTGTTTTTT. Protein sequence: CASSQDFAGELFF.

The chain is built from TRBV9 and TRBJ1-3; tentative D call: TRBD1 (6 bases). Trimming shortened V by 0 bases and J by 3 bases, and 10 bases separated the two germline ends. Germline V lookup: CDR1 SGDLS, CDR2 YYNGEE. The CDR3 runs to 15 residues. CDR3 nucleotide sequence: TGTGCCAGCAGCGTAGGAGGACAGATTGGAAACACCATATATTTT. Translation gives CASSVGGQIGNTIYF.

The CDR3 DNA follows: TGTGCCAGCAGTTTTAGGGGACTAGCGGGAGGAAGCACAGATACGCAGTATTTT. Residues: CASSFRGLAGGSTDTQYF. The rearrangement joins TRBV27 to TRBJ2-3; 15 nucleotides align to TRBD2. J was trimmed by 0 bases and V by 3 bases; bases with no gene match: 4. Germline CDR1 reads MNHEY; CDR2 reads SMNVEV (reference sequence). CDR3 length: 18 amino acids.

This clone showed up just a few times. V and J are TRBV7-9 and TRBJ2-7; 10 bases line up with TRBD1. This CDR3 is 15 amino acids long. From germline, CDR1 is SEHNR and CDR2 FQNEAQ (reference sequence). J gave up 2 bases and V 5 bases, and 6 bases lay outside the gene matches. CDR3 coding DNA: TGTGCCAGCAGCGTAATTGGACAGGGGGCCTACGAGCAGTACTTC. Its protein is CASSVIGQGAYEQYF.

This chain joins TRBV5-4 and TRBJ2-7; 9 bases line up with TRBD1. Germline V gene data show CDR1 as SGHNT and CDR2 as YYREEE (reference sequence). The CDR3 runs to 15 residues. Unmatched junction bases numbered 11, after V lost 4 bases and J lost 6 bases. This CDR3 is CASSQKPGQGTEQYF. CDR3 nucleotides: TGTGCCAGCAGCCAGAAGCCGGGACAGGGAACCGAGCAGTACTTC. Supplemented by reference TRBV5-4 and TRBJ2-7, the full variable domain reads ETGVTQSPTHLIKTRGQQVTLRCSSQSGHNTVSWYQQALGQGPQFIFQYYREEENGRGNFPPRFSGLQFPNYSSELNVNALELDDSALYLCASSQKPGQGTEQYFGPGTRLTVT.

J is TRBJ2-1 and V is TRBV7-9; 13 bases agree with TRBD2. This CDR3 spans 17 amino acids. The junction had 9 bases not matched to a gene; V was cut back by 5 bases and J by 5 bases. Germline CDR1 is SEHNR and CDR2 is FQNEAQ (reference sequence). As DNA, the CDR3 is TGTGCCAGCAGCCAGACTAGCGGGAGGTATTCCAACAATGAGCAGTTCTTC. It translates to CASSQTSGRYSNNEQFF. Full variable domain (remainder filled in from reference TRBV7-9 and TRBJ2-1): DTGVSQNPRHKITKRGQNVTFRCDPISEHNRLYWYRQTLGQGPEFLTYFQNEAQLEKSRLLSDRFSAERPKGSFSTLEIQRTEQGDSAMYLCASSQTSGRYSNNEQFFGPGTRLTVL.

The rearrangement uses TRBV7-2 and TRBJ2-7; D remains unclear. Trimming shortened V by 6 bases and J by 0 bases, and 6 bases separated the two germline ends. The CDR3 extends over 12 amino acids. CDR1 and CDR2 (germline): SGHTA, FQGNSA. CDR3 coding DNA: TGTGCCAGCAGTCCGAGCTCCTACGAGCAGTACTTC. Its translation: CASSPSSYEQYF.

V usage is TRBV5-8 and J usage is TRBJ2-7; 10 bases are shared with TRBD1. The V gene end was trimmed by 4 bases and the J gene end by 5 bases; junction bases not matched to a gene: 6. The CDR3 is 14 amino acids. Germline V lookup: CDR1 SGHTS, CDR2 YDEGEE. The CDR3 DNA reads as TGTGCCAGCAGCGGCCGGGACAGGGGAAACGAGCAGTACTTC. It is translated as CASSGRDRGNEQYF.

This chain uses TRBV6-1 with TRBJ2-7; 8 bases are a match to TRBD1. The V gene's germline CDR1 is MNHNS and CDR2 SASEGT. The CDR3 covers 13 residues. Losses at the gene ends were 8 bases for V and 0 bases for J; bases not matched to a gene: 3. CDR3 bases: TGTGCCAGCCGGCAGGGGGCCTCCTACGAGCAGTACTTC. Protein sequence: CASRQGASYEQYF.

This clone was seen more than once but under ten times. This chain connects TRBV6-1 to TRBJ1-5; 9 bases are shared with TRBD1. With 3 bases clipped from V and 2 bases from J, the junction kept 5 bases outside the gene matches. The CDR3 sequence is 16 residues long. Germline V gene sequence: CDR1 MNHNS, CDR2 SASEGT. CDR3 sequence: CASSDRGQGGNQPQHF. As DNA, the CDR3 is TGTGCCAGCAGTGATCGGGGACAGGGCGGCAATCAGCCCCAGCATTTT.

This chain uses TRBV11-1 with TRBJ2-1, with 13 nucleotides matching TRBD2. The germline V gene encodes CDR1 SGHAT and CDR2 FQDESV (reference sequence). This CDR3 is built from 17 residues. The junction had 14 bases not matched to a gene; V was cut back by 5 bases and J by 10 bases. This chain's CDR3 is CASSPGGGTSGIREQFF. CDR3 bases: TGTGCCAGCAGCCCAGGCGGCGGGACTAGCGGGATACGAGAGCAGTTCTTC. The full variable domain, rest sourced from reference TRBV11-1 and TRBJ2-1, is EAEVAQSPRYKITEKSQAVAFWCDPISGHATLYWYRQILGQGPELLVQFQDESVVDDSQLPKDRFSAERLKGVDSTLKIQPAELGDSAMYLCASSPGGGTSGIREQFFGPGTRLTVL.

The CDR3 nucleotides are TGCGCCAGCAGCCGCAGAGGGACAGGGACTGAAGCTTTCTTT. It yields the protein CASSRRGTGTEAFF. This rearrangement joins TRBV4-1 to TRBJ1-1; 9 nucleotides agree with TRBD1. CDR3 length: 14 amino acids. CDR1 is MGHRA and CDR2 is YSYEKL in the germline V gene. The V segment lost 4 bases and the J segment 5 bases; nucleotides outside the gene matches: 5.

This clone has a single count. The CDR3 sequence is CASSLAGSSYGYTF. The CDR3 bases are TGTGCCAGCAGTTTGGCCGGGAGCTCCTATGGCTACACCTTC. The chain couples TRBV27 to TRBJ1-2; no reliable D call. Germline CDR1 is MNHEY and CDR2 is SMNVEV (reference sequence). The CDR3 contains 14 residues. V was trimmed by 3 bases and J by 4 bases, leaving 12 bases between them.

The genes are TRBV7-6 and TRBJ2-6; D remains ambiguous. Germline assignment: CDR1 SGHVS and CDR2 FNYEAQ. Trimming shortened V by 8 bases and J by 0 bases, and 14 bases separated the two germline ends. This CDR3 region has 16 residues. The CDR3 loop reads CASRLGSYSGANVLTF. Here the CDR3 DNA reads TGTGCCAGCCGTCTAGGCAGCTACTCTGGGGCCAACGTCCTGACTTTC.